The clone carrying this TCR beta chain has a handful of counts. Germline V lookup: CDR1 SEHNR, CDR2 FQNEAQ (reference sequence). V gave up 5 bases and J gave up 4 bases, with 17 bases separating them. This CDR3 region has 15 residues. The data were obtained in a study of cytotoxic CD8 clonotypes in ibrutinib-treated CLL. Data came from immunoSEQ multiplex PCR; TCRdb stores just in-frame clones and leaves some out. The sample holds fewer than 45,000 clones, 70% to 80% seen once. Sequencing was performed on PBMCs, taken at disease progression, from a patient treated with ibrutinib. The chain links TRBV7-9 to TRBJ1-2; tentatively, D is TRBD1 (5 bases). The TCR sequence derives from a human donor with chronic lymphocytic leukemia. CDR3 region: CASSPRDGTLYGYTF. The CDR3 coding sequence is TGTGCCAGCAGCCCACGGGACGGAACCCTCTATGGCTACACCTTC.